These 29 T cell receptor beta chains share one sample of origin, sequenced in a study of T cell repertoires in cytomegalovirus infection (dated by TCRdb to the late 2010s). For these receptors, no antigen is known. Explained via the paper, the treatment or condition label denotes: in vitro stimulation with specific CMV peptide epitopes to enrich CMV-specific T cells. Reads for this sample came from an Illumina HiSeq 1500. The raw public data were reprocessed by TCRdb itself: fastp quality trimming at Q25, MiXCR clonotype calling, in-frame beta chains only. Identical CDR3 protein sequences are pooled into one entry, listed with their most common genes and DNA. The sample table lists fewer than 650,000 distinct CDR3 sequences, almost 40% of them with a count of one. Around 50% of the sample belongs to the ten largest clones. The material sequenced was cultured PBMCs, taken from culture after CMV antigen stimulation. Every receptor here comes from a human donor in good health (CMV status not recorded). Some clones in this sample may be carry-over from other donors' samples.

The chain has TRBV7-9 and TRBJ1-2, with D maybe TRBD1 (5 bases). Germline CDR1 SEHNR, CDR2 FQNEAQ (reference sequence). The CDR3 runs to 13 residues. Trimming took off 6 bases at V and 3 bases at J, with 11 bases between the two ends. The CDR3 here is CASRPRGDYGYTF. CDR3 nucleotides: TGTGCCAGCAGACCAAGGGGTGACTATGGCTACACCTTC.

The genes are TRBV2 and TRBJ2-3; 10 bases match TRBD2. The trim removed 10 bases at V and 1 base at J, leaving 2 bases unmatched. Germline loops: CDR1 SNHLY, CDR2 FYNNEI. The CDR3 has 13 residues. CDR3 nucleotide sequence: TGTGCCACTAGCGGGAGAGGCACAGATACGCAGTATTTT. It encodes CATSGRGTDTQYF.

The chain uses TRBV29-1 and TRBJ1-1; D unclear. Trimming pared 4 bases from V and 0 bases from J, leaving 6 bases between. The CDR3 extends over 12 amino acids. The germline gives CDR1 SQVTM, CDR2 ANQGSEA. CDR3 bases: TGCAGCGTTGGGGGTATGAACACTGAAGCTTTCTTT. Its protein is CSVGGMNTEAFF.

This clonotype appeared a few times. This sequence joins TRBV28 and TRBJ1-5; perhaps TRBD1 as D (6 bases). From germline, CDR1 is MDHEN and CDR2 SYDVKM. CDR3 length: 15 residues. V lost 6 bases and J lost 5, with 17 bases in between. CDR3 protein: CASSQSGGGHQPQHF. The CDR3 nucleotides are TGTGCCAGCAGCCAAAGTGGCGGGGGGCATCAGCCCCAGCATTTT.

The rearrangement links TRBV6-5 to TRBJ2-3; TRBD1 matches at 7 bases. Losses at the gene ends were 7 bases for V and 2 bases for J; bases not matched to a gene: 6. Germline lookup yields CDR1 MNHEY and CDR2 SVGAGI. The CDR3 length is 14 residues. Here the CDR3 DNA reads TGTGCCAGCAATAGACAGGGACCCACAGATACGCAGTATTTT. This gives the protein CASNRQGPTDTQYF.

The gene calls are TRBV6-2 or TRBV6-3 and TRBJ2-1; possibly TRBD1 or TRBD2 for D (5 bases each). The V gene's germline CDR1 is MNHEY and CDR2 SVGEGT. This CDR3 has 11 amino acids. V lost 2 bases and J lost 14, with 10 bases in between. CDR3 loop: CASSYRDRKFF. CDR3 DNA sequence: TGTGCCAGCAGTTACCGGGACCGTAAGTTCTTC.

This clonotype was detected once. The J gene is TRBJ2-4, the V gene TRBV7-8; 10 bases fit TRBD2. The CDR3 sequence is 20 residues long. CDR1 and CDR2 (germline): SGHVS, FQNEAQ. The ends lost 0 bases at V and 6 bases at J; junction bases unmatched: 17. The CDR3 nucleotides are TGTGCCAGCAGCTTAGCGAGCCTAGCGGGGGTGTCCAGCCAGGGAAACATTCAGTACTTC. This sequence encodes CASSLASLAGVSSQGNIQYF.

With respect to this clonotype: Its ends do not fully match the called genes, so a read error is possible. The rearrangement uses TRBV7-8 and TRBJ2-5; the D is unclear. The CDR3 has 14 amino acids. Germline V gene lookup returns CDR1 SGHVS and CDR2 FQNEAQ. The CDR3 DNA reads TGTGCCAGCAGCTTAAGGCGTCTGCAAGAGATCCAGTACTTC. Amino acid sequence: CASSLRRLQEIQYF.

The CDR3 is CASRQGNGGTIYF. The CDR3 DNA reads as TGTGCCAGCAGACAGGGAAACGGGGGCACCATATATTTT. The chain recombines TRBV6-5 with TRBJ1-3, with TRBD1 as a possible D gene (6 bases). V lost 6 bases, J lost 9 bases, and 15 bases lay in between. The CDR3 is 13 amino acids. Germline V gene data show CDR1 as MNHEY and CDR2 as SVGAGI.

The chain is built from TRBV29-1 and TRBJ2-3; no firm D call. Germline CDR1 SQVTM, CDR2 ANQGSEA. The CDR3 totals 14 residues. The V end lost 4 bases, the J end lost 1 base, and 12 bases lay between the germline ends. The CDR3 DNA sequence: TGCAGCGTTGGTGGACGAAGACGCACAGATACGCAGTATTTT. Protein product: CSVGGRRRTDTQYF.

The chain carries TRBV20-1 and TRBJ2-1; perhaps D is TRBD1 or TRBD2 (7 bases each). Germline loops: CDR1 DFQATT, CDR2 SNEGSKA (reference sequence). Trimming left V 3 bases short and J 5 bases short, with 29 bases between. This CDR3 is built from 19 residues. Written as DNA, the CDR3 is TGCAGTGCTAGGAGCCCCAACCGGCAGGGGGGGGGGCTAGACAATGAGCAGTTCTTC. This encodes CSARSPNRQGGGLDNEQFF.

This sequence joins TRBV12-3 or TRBV12-4 and TRBJ2-7; TRBD2 matches 8 bases. This CDR3 comprises 15 residues. Losses at the gene ends were 5 bases for V and 4 bases for J; bases not matched to a gene: 10. The CDR3 DNA reads TGTGCCAGCAGTCCCATGAGCGGGAGAATGTACGAGCAGTACTTC. Translation: CASSPMSGRMYEQYF.

J is TRBJ1-2 and V is TRBV7-9; no clear D. Germline V lookup: CDR1 SEHNR, CDR2 FQNEAQ (reference sequence). The CDR3 has 13 amino acids. The germline V and J ends were trimmed by 3 bases and 7 bases, with 12 bases remaining between them. For the CDR3, the DNA is TGTGCCAGCAGCTTCGTAGGAGACTCTGGCTACACCTTC. This sequence encodes CASSFVGDSGYTF.

The V and J genes are TRBV7-2 and TRBJ2-1; a possible D gene is TRBD1 (5 bases). CDR3 length: 13 amino acids. Looked up from germline, CDR1 is SGHTA and CDR2 is FQGNSA. V shed 5 bases and J shed 8 bases, with 13 bases lying between them. The CDR3 is CASSETAPHEQFF. CDR3 in DNA: TGTGCCAGCAGCGAGACAGCCCCCCATGAGCAGTTCTTC.

The chain carries TRBV19 and TRBJ2-7; 7 bases map to TRBD2. CDR1 and CDR2 from the germline V gene are LNHDA and SQIVND (reference sequence). The CDR3 covers 15 residues. The V gene end was trimmed by 6 bases and the J gene end by 6 bases; junction bases not matched to a gene: 14. As DNA, the CDR3 is TGTGCCAGTAGCCGACCCCGGGCGGGAGCGGCCGAGCAGTACTTC. This sequence encodes CASSRPRAGAAEQYF.

This clonotype was seen more than once but under ten times. This chain links TRBV19 with TRBJ2-2; D is possibly TRBD1 (6 bases). V shed 3 bases and J shed 3 bases, with 11 bases lying between them. CDR1 LNHDA and CDR2 SQIVND come from the germline V gene (reference sequence). This CDR3 contains 15 residues. The DNA for the CDR3 is TGTGCCAGTAGTATCACGACAGGATACACCGGGGAGCTGTTTTTT. Translation: CASSITTGYTGELFF.

This chain connects TRBV6-1 to TRBJ2-5; unclear D gene. The germline gives CDR1 MNHNS, CDR2 SASEGT. The V gene lost 2 bases and the J gene lost 2 bases, with 9 bases spanning the gap. The CDR3 totals 14 residues. The chain's CDR3 is CASSEIWGQETQYF. DNA of the CDR3: TGTGCCAGCAGTGAAATCTGGGGACAAGAGACCCAGTACTTC.

The chain links TRBV7-2 to TRBJ2-3, with TRBD2 identical over 8 bases. The V and J ends lost 4 bases and 4 bases, in that order; junction bases with no gene match: 22. CDR3 length: 20 residues. Per germline, CDR1 SGHTA and CDR2 FQGNSA. The CDR3 region is CASSSYIGEWSGGRADTQYF. The CDR3 DNA reads as TGTGCCAGCAGCTCTTACATCGGGGAATGGAGCGGGGGCCGGGCAGATACGCAGTATTTT.

The rearrangement links TRBV12-3 or TRBV12-4 to TRBJ2-3; 8 bases agree with TRBD2. The CDR3 has 17 amino acids. The trim removed 1 base at V and 2 bases at J, leaving 8 bases unmatched. CDR3 nucleotide sequence: TGTGCCAGCAGTTTAGTCGGGACTAGTTGGGCCACAGATACGCAGTATTTT. Encoded protein: CASSLVGTSWATDTQYF.

The J gene is TRBJ1-5, the V gene TRBV7-2, with D hard to call. The CDR3 totals 16 residues. Trimming took 1 base from V and 5 from J, leaving 15 bases between them. The germline V gene encodes CDR1 SGHTA and CDR2 FQGNSA. The CDR3 loop reads CASSLVGMGLHQPQHF. The CDR3 DNA sequence: TGTGCCAGCAGCTTAGTAGGGATGGGGTTGCATCAGCCCCAGCATTTT.

V and J are TRBV2 and TRBJ2-3, with D perhaps TRBD2 (6 bases). Trimming left V 11 bases short and J 9 bases short, with 21 bases between. Germline V gene data show CDR1 as SNHLY and CDR2 as FYNNEI. There are 13 residues in the CDR3. In DNA form, the CDR3 reads TGTGCCTCCGGGTCGAGAGGTGGGAGGACGCAGTATTTT. Its translation: CASGSRGGRTQYF.

The table lists this clonotype with a few counts. V gene TRBV5-4 combines with J gene TRBJ2-7; TRBD1 is a possible D gene (6 bases). The CDR3 totals 14 residues. V was shortened by 5 bases and J by 3 bases, with 15 bases between the two germline ends. CDR1 and CDR2 from the germline V gene are SGHNT and YYREEE (reference sequence). CDR3 coding DNA: TGTGCCAGCAGTCCAGGACAGACCTACTACGAGCAGTACTTC. This codes for CASSPGQTYYEQYF.

Notes on this clonotype: Just one base apart from a much larger clone, this may be a read error. The V and J genes are TRBV7-2 and TRBJ1-5; D gene ambiguous. Trimming left V 5 bases short and J 3 bases short, with 8 bases between. The CDR3 runs 13 residues. Per the germline V gene, CDR1 is SGHTA and CDR2 is FQGNSA. Here the CDR3 DNA reads TGTGCCAGCAGCGAGGACCCCAATCAGCCCCAGCATTTT. Translated, it gives CASSEDPNQPQHF. Together with reference TRBV7-2 and TRBJ1-5, the CDR3 gives the full variable domain: GAGVSQSPSNKVTEKGKDVELRCDPISGHTALYWYRQSLGQGLEFLIYFQGNSAPDKSGLPSDRFSAERTGGSVSTLTIQRTQQEDSAVYLCASSEDPNQPQHFGDGTRLSIL.

This chain joins TRBV11-2 and TRBJ2-3; 8 nucleotides agree with TRBD2. Unmatched junction bases numbered 11, after V lost 6 bases and J lost 9 bases. This CDR3 has 14 amino acids. CDR1 is SGHAT and CDR2 is FQNNGV in the germline V gene. Here the CDR3 reads CASRRIAGLSTQYF. For the CDR3, the DNA is TGTGCCAGCAGGAGAATAGCGGGGCTCTCGACGCAGTATTTT.

The chain joins TRBV5-1 to TRBJ2-5, with D possibly called TRBD1 or TRBD2 (6 bases each). Germline V CDR1 and CDR2: SGHRS, YFSETQ. This CDR3 region has 15 residues. The ends were cut back, 1 base at V and 4 bases at J, with 14 bases in the middle. In DNA, the CDR3 is TGCGCCAGCAGCTTGTCACAGGGAGGTGGAGAGACCCAGTACTTC. Translation gives CASSLSQGGGETQYF.

This clonotype was picked up a small number of times. The chain links TRBV6-2 or TRBV6-3 to TRBJ2-7, with D unresolved. Per germline, CDR1 MNHEY and CDR2 SVGEGT. The CDR3 has 13 residues. V dropped 2 bases and J dropped 6 bases, with 11 bases sitting between them. The DNA of the CDR3 is TGTGCCAGCAGTTACGGGTTGGCCCTCGAGCAGTACTTC. Translating it yields CASSYGLALEQYF.

This rearrangement joins TRBV7-2 to TRBJ2-3; no definite D call. CDR1 is SGHTA, CDR2 FQGNSA, per germline. The CDR3 runs to 12 residues. The V and J ends lost 5 bases and 9 bases respectively, with 12 bases between them. The CDR3 reads CASSPIGATQYF. The CDR3 nucleotides are TGTGCCAGCAGCCCCATTGGAGCAACGCAGTATTTT.

V and J are TRBV25-1 and TRBJ1-6, with TRBD1 as a possible D gene (5 bases). V was shortened by 5 bases and J by 0 bases, with 26 bases between the two germline ends. Germline-derived CDR1 and CDR2 are MGHDK and SYGVNS. The CDR3 sequence is 21 residues long. This chain's CDR3 is CASSSSSANQGSPSYNSPLHF. The CDR3 DNA reads TGTGCCAGCAGTTCCTCTTCGGCGAATCAGGGATCTCCCTCCTATAATTCACCCCTCCACTTT. The whole variable domain, filled in from reference TRBV25-1 and TRBJ1-6, reads EADIYQTPRYLVIGTGKKITLECSQTMGHDKMYWYQQDPGMELHLIHYSYGVNSTEKGDLSSESTVSRIRTEHFPLTLESARPSHTSQYLCASSSSSANQGSPSYNSPLHFGNGTRLTVT.

In this sample, this clonotype turned up once. The chain joins TRBV18 to TRBJ2-1, with D perhaps given as TRBD1 or TRBD2 (5 bases each). Germline loops: CDR1 KGHSH, CDR2 LQKENI. This CDR3 has 15 residues. V gave up 5 bases and J gave up 6 bases, with 17 bases separating them. DNA for the CDR3: TGTGCCAGCTCAGGCTGGGCCGGGGCGACCAATGAGCAGTTCTTC. This gives the protein CASSGWAGATNEQFF.